The 29 T cell receptor beta chains reported below all come from one sample, sequenced in a study of cytomegalovirus exposure and HLA in healthy donors. The PCR contained 60 Vbeta and 13 Jbeta primers. Assay: immunoSEQ multiplex PCR; the TCRdb copy retains only in-frame clones and omits some. The sample records roughly 67,000 clones, approximately 78% being singletons. Material for sequencing was PBMCs. These receptors all come from a man aged 35 to 55 in good health and CMV-seronegative.

In its sample, this clone was seen once. V usage is TRBV28 and J usage is TRBJ2-1; D is undetermined. Trimming cost V 6 bases and J 4 bases, with 7 bases left between them. Germline V gene lookup returns CDR1 MDHEN and CDR2 SYDVKM. This CDR3 comprises 12 residues. The CDR3 loop reads CASSYGYNEQFF. CDR3 nucleotides: TGTGCCAGCAGCTACGGTTACAATGAGCAGTTCTTC.

V is TRBV19 and J is TRBJ2-2; perhaps TRBD2 as D (6 bases). This CDR3 has 17 residues. Germline lookup yields CDR1 LNHDA and CDR2 SQIVND (reference sequence). V was pared by 3 bases and J by 3 bases, with 17 bases between. DNA of the CDR3: TGTGCCAGTAGTATGGCGCGGGGAAGGGTCTACACCGGGGAGCTGTTTTTT. It yields the protein CASSMARGRVYTGELFF.

V usage is TRBV7-6 and J usage is TRBJ2-6; 9 bases are a match to TRBD1. In germline, CDR1 is SGHVS, CDR2 FNYEAQ. The CDR3 totals 19 residues. V shed 5 bases and J 0 bases; nucleotides not matched to a gene: 11. The CDR3 DNA is TGTGCCAGCAGCGATTCGATAGACAGGGGGACCTCTGGGGCCAACGTCCTGACTTTC. Its translation is CASSDSIDRGTSGANVLTF.

The chain couples TRBV6-1 to TRBJ1-1, with 8 positions matching TRBD1. Germline CDR1 MNHNS, CDR2 SASEGT. CDR3 length equals 14 residues. The trim removed 4 bases at V and 4 bases at J, leaving 5 bases unmatched. In DNA form, the CDR3 reads TGTGCCAGCAGTGCACAGGGGGTAGGCACTGAAGCTTTCTTT. Residues: CASSAQGVGTEAFF.

This clone was detected many times. The chain links TRBV6-1 to TRBJ2-5; D not certain. The germline gives CDR1 MNHNS, CDR2 SASEGT. V was shortened by 0 bases and J by 2 bases, with 13 bases between the two germline ends. The CDR3 totals 16 residues. Here the CDR3 DNA reads TGTGCCAGCAGTGAAGCGCGGAATGAACCACAAGAGACCCAGTACTTC. It is translated as CASSEARNEPQETQYF.

This chain links TRBV27 with TRBJ2-3; D perhaps matches TRBD1 (5 bases). The CDR3 is made up of 14 amino acids. V was pared by 6 bases and J by 2 bases, with 12 bases between. CDR1 and CDR2 from the germline V gene are MNHEY and SMNVEV (reference sequence). In DNA form, the CDR3 reads TGTGCCAGCAGCCAGGGCAGGGTCACAGATACGCAGTATTTT. Its translation: CASSQGRVTDTQYF.

J is TRBJ2-4 and V is TRBV7-9; 8 bases fit TRBD1. The germline CDR1 and CDR2 sequences are SEHNR and FQNEAQ (reference sequence). The V segment lost 8 bases and the J segment 3 bases; nucleotides outside the gene matches: 9. The CDR3 loop spans 15 amino acids. The CDR3 loop reads CASAPGGLDKNIQYF. In DNA form, the CDR3 reads TGTGCCAGCGCACCAGGGGGCTTGGACAAAAACATTCAGTACTTC. Full variable domain (remainder filled in from reference TRBV7-9 and TRBJ2-4): DTGVSQNPRHKITKRGQNVTFRCDPISEHNRLYWYRQTLGQGPEFLTYFQNEAQLEKSRLLSDRFSAERPKGSFSTLEIQRTEQGDSAMYLCASAPGGLDKNIQYFGAGTRLSVL.

V and J are TRBV7-9 and TRBJ2-3; a possible D gene is TRBD2 (5 bases). The CDR3 is 15 residues long. Germline-derived CDR1 and CDR2 are SEHNR and FQNEAQ (reference sequence). V dropped 0 bases and J dropped 3 bases, with 10 bases sitting between them. DNA of the CDR3: TGTGCCAGCAGCTTAGCGGGAGCCAGAACAGATACGCAGTATTTT. Protein sequence: CASSLAGARTDTQYF.

The gene calls are TRBV28 and TRBJ1-2, with D tentatively TRBD1 (5 bases). Looked up from germline, CDR1 is MDHEN and CDR2 is SYDVKM. Trimming removed 3 bases from V and 8 bases from J, with 16 bases in between. The CDR3 is made up of 14 amino acids. CDR3 residues: CASSFGSLGGGYTF. The CDR3 nucleotides are TGTGCCAGCAGTTTCGGGTCCTTGGGGGGAGGCTACACCTTC.

The V call is TRBV7-9, the J call TRBJ2-1, with D hard to call. CDR3 size: 13 residues. Germline V lookup: CDR1 SEHNR, CDR2 FQNEAQ (reference sequence). V lost 0 bases and J 6 bases, leaving 6 bases between the germline ends. DNA for the CDR3: TGTGCCAGCAGCTTAGCAGCCCCCAATGAGCAGTTCTTC. This encodes CASSLAAPNEQFF.

This chain connects TRBV6-5 to TRBJ1-2; TRBD1 agrees at 7 bases. Germline trimming cut 5 bases from V and 8 bases from J; bases unmatched to any gene: 11. Germline V gene data show CDR1 as MNHEY and CDR2 as SVGAGI. The CDR3 runs 14 residues. The CDR3 DNA follows: TGTGCCAGCAGTACACGACAGGGTTTGGGCGGCTACACCTTC. It yields the protein CASSTRQGLGGYTF.

V usage is TRBV6-5 and J usage is TRBJ2-7; a weak D match, TRBD1 (6 bases). CDR1 and CDR2 (germline): MNHEY, SVGAGI. The CDR3 extends over 15 amino acids. V was pared by 4 bases and J by 4 bases, with 17 bases between. This CDR3 is CASSLTGLFLYEQYF. In nucleotides, the CDR3 is TGTGCCAGCAGTTTAACAGGGTTATTCCTTTACGAGCAGTACTTC.

The chain recombines TRBV25-1 with TRBJ2-5, with 12 bases matching TRBD1. CDR3 length equals 17 residues. The germline V gene encodes CDR1 MGHDK and CDR2 SYGVNS. V dropped 3 bases and J dropped 1; count of bases not matched to a gene: 6. CDR3 residues: CASSEHGTGGLQETQYF. CDR3 sequence (DNA): TGTGCCAGCAGTGAGCATGGGACAGGGGGCCTCCAAGAGACCCAGTACTTC. The full variable domain, its missing parts supplied by reference TRBV25-1 and TRBJ2-5, is EADIYQTPRYLVIGTGKKITLECSQTMGHDKMYWYQQDPGMELHLIHYSYGVNSTEKGDLSSESTVSRIRTEHFPLTLESARPSHTSQYLCASSEHGTGGLQETQYFGPGTRLLVL.

The J gene is TRBJ2-5, the V gene TRBV10-3, with 7 bases that match TRBD1. Germline loops: CDR1 ENHRY, CDR2 SYGVKD. The V segment lost 4 bases and the J segment 4 bases; nucleotides outside the gene matches: 12. The CDR3 loop spans 16 amino acids. The CDR3 loop reads CAISGPSQGVPETQYF. The DNA of the CDR3 is TGTGCCATCAGTGGGCCGAGCCAGGGGGTCCCAGAGACCCAGTACTTC.

This sequence joins TRBV10-3 and TRBJ2-7; TRBD2 is a possible D gene (6 bases). The germline CDR1 and CDR2 sequences are ENHRY and SYGVKD. Deletions cut 3 bases from V and 2 bases from J, with 11 bases between. The CDR3 loop spans 14 amino acids. The CDR3 nucleotides read TGTGCCATCAGTGACCCGGGAGTGACCTACGAGCAGTACTTC. Translating gives CAISDPGVTYEQYF.

The chain combines TRBV13 with TRBJ2-1, with 9 bases identical to TRBD1. CDR3 length: 16 amino acids. J was trimmed by 4 bases and V by 5 bases; bases with no gene match: 9. The germline V gene encodes CDR1 PRHDT and CDR2 FYEKMQ (reference sequence). The CDR3 nucleotides are TGTGCCAGCAGCCCCATCGGGACAGGGACATACAATGAGCAGTTCTTC. Its translation is CASSPIGTGTYNEQFF.

The chain employs TRBV5-1 and TRBJ1-2; the match to TRBD1 covers 7 bases. The germline V gene encodes CDR1 SGHRS and CDR2 YFSETQ. The CDR3 loop spans 15 amino acids. V shed 0 bases and J 7 bases; nucleotides not matched to a gene: 9. CDR3 DNA sequence: TGCGCCAGCAGCTTGGCCGGAGACAGGGTGGGTGGCTACACCTTC. It yields the protein CASSLAGDRVGGYTF.

The chain couples TRBV7-6 to TRBJ2-3; D might be TRBD2 (5 bases). Germline V CDR1 and CDR2: SGHVS, FNYEAQ. The CDR3 runs to 14 residues. Trimming removed 5 bases from V and 6 bases from J, with 15 bases in between. The CDR3 loop is CASSPGLNSDTQYF. CDR3 coding DNA: TGTGCCAGCAGCCCTGGACTCAACTCGGATACGCAGTATTTT.

The chain has TRBV27 and TRBJ2-6; TRBD1 might be the D (6 bases). The length of the CDR3 is 17 residues. Germline CDR1 is MNHEY and CDR2 is SMNVEV (reference sequence). V lost 2 bases, J lost 0 bases, and 11 bases lay in between. DNA for the CDR3: TGTGCCAGCAGTTTAGGACAGATTAACTCTGGGGCCAACGTCCTGACTTTC. Its translation: CASSLGQINSGANVLTF. Based on the CDR3 plus reference TRBV27 and TRBJ2-6, the full variable domain is EAQVTQNPRYLITVTGKKLTVTCSQNMNHEYMSWYRQDPGLGLRQIYYSMNVEVTDKGDVPEGYKVSRKEKRNFPLILESPSPNQTSLYFCASSLGQINSGANVLTFGAGSRLTVL.

The sample holds one count of this clone. The germline gene is not matched at one end of the junction; a read error may be the cause. The J gene is TRBJ2-6, the V gene TRBV11-2; D perhaps matches TRBD1 (5 bases). The germline gives CDR1 SGHAT, CDR2 FQNNGV. The CDR3 runs 16 residues. The CDR3 reads CASSLRTFSEANVLTF. In DNA form, the CDR3 reads TGTGCCAGCAGCCTGAGGACATTCTCTGAGGCCAACGTCCTGACTTTC.

The rearrangement links TRBV28 to TRBJ2-1, with 8 nucleotides matching TRBD2. Germline V CDR1 and CDR2: MDHEN, SYDVKM. V lost 10 bases, J lost 2 bases, and 4 bases stayed unmatched. This CDR3 is 13 amino acids long. The chain's CDR3 is CATGGRAYNEQFF. As DNA, the CDR3 is TGTGCCACGGGGGGGAGGGCCTACAATGAGCAGTTCTTC. Complete variable domain (other parts from reference TRBV28 and TRBJ2-1): DVKVTQSSRYLVKRTGEKVFLECVQDMDHENMFWYRQDPGLGLRLIYFSYDVKMKEKGDIPEGYSVSREKKERFSLILESASTNQTSMYLCATGGRAYNEQFFGPGTRLTVL.

J is TRBJ1-4 and V is TRBV23-1; 7 bases align to TRBD1. TRBV23-1 is flagged as an ORF with uncertain function. The CDR3 covers 15 residues. V lost 10 bases and J lost 0; bases outside the gene matches: 8. The CDR3 DNA follows: TGCGCCACCTTGGCCGGACAGGCAACTAATGAAAAACTGTTTTTT. This gives the protein CATLAGQATNEKLFF.

The CDR3 region is CASSEAYGTEFPMYF. The CDR3 DNA reads as TGTGCCAGCAGTGAAGCTTATGGGACAGAGTTCCCTATGTATTTT. The chain uses TRBV6-1 and TRBJ1-3; 7 positions agree with TRBD1. The ends lost 0 bases at V and 16 bases at J; junction bases unmatched: 15. The germline V gene has CDR1 MNHNS and CDR2 SASEGT. The CDR3 has 15 amino acids.

The rearrangement uses TRBV7-2 and TRBJ1-4; TRBD1 is a possible D gene (5 bases). Trimming left V 5 bases short and J 10 bases short, with 11 bases between. The CDR3 totals 12 residues. From germline, CDR1 is SGHTA and CDR2 FQGNSA. The CDR3 loop reads CASSPGGGKLFF. DNA for the CDR3: TGTGCCAGCAGCCCCGGGGGGGGAAAACTGTTTTTT.

The chain links TRBV5-1 to TRBJ1-1; 9 nucleotides line up with TRBD1. The CDR3 is 14 residues long. V was pared by 4 bases and J by 4 bases, with 5 bases of the junction left unmatched. Germline lookup yields CDR1 SGHRS and CDR2 YFSETQ. CDR3 residues: CASSQPTGGTEAFF. The CDR3 nucleotides read TGCGCCAGCAGCCAACCGACAGGGGGCACTGAAGCTTTCTTT.

This sequence joins TRBV14 and TRBJ2-1; the D gene is possibly TRBD2 (5 bases). The CDR3 spans 16 residues. Trimming took off 1 base at V and 4 bases at J, with 14 bases between the two ends. Germline CDR1 and CDR2: SGHDN and FVKESK. CDR3 in amino acids: CASSQGGILPYNEQFF. The CDR3 nucleotides are TGTGCCAGCAGCCAAGGAGGGATCCTACCTTACAATGAGCAGTTCTTC.

This chain uses TRBV14 with TRBJ1-1, with D possibly being TRBD1 (6 bases). The CDR3 extends over 13 amino acids. V was pared by 10 bases and J by 7 bases, with 19 bases between. Germline assignment: CDR1 SGHDN and CDR2 FVKESK. This CDR3 reads CATSQGGDIEAFF. In DNA form, the CDR3 reads TGTGCCACCTCACAGGGTGGGGATATTGAAGCTTTCTTT. Together with reference TRBV14 and TRBJ1-1, the CDR3 gives the full variable domain: EAGVTQFPSHSVIEKGQTVTLRCDPISGHDNLYWYRRVMGKEIKFLLHFVKESKQDESGMPNNRFLAERTGGTYSTLKVQPAELEDSGVYFCATSQGGDIEAFFGQGTRLTVV.

The chain carries TRBV2 and TRBJ2-1; 7 bases are a match to TRBD1. After removal of 6 bases from V and 1 base from J, the junction contained 3 bases not matched to a gene. The CDR3 is 14 amino acids. CDR1 is SNHLY and CDR2 is FYNNEI in the germline V gene. The chain's CDR3 is CASRGRGSYNEQFF. DNA of the CDR3: TGTGCCAGCAGGGGCAGGGGGTCCTACAATGAGCAGTTCTTC.

V and J are TRBV2 and TRBJ2-7; D unresolved. CDR1 is SNHLY and CDR2 is FYNNEI in the germline V gene. CDR3 size: 13 residues. Trimming cost V 3 bases and J 7 bases, with 13 bases left between them. CDR3 region: CASSEWPGEEQYF. The CDR3 DNA is TGTGCCAGCAGTGAGTGGCCCGGAGAAGAGCAGTACTTC.